The next 28 T cell receptor beta chains were all read from a single sample in a study of shared clonotypes between healthy human individuals. Assay: immunoSEQ multiplex PCR; the TCRdb copy retains only in-frame clones and omits some. The profile shows 550,000 to 800,000 clones, around 91% of them singletons. Sequenced sample: memory CD8+ T cells from PBMCs. Subset described: CD45RO+ cells pooled with CCR7-negative TemRA cells. The receptors stem from a man younger than 35 in good health. Some clones in this sample may be carry-over from other donors' samples.

The rearrangement joins TRBV4-3 to TRBJ1-6; TRBD1 is a possible D gene (5 bases). Germline V lookup: CDR1 LGHNA, CDR2 YSLEER. Trimming pared 1 base from V and 10 bases from J, leaving 14 bases between. There are 15 residues in the CDR3. Written as DNA, the CDR3 is TGCGCCAGCAGCCAAGGGGGGGGTAGTAAGTCACCCCTCCACTTT. Translation: CASSQGGGSKSPLHF.

The chain employs TRBV28 and TRBJ2-3; D not certain. Per the germline V gene, CDR1 is MDHEN and CDR2 is SYDVKM. The V and J ends lost 2 bases and 4 bases respectively, with 13 bases between them. The CDR3 has 15 amino acids. CDR3 in amino acids: CASSLVAEPPDTQYF. The CDR3 coding sequence is TGTGCCAGCAGTTTAGTGGCGGAGCCCCCAGATACGCAGTATTTT.

This clone was observed once. The chain carries TRBV9 and TRBJ2-3; 9 nucleotides line up with TRBD1. The CDR3 is 17 amino acids. V trimming: 4 bases; J trimming: 0 bases; junction bases outside the gene matches: 9. CDR1 and CDR2 from the germline V gene are SGDLS and YYNGEE. The CDR3 DNA follows: TGTGCCAGCAGCACTGGGACAGGGACACCTAGCACAGATACGCAGTATTTT. Encoded protein: CASSTGTGTPSTDTQYF.

The chain joins TRBV28 to TRBJ2-2, with D hard to call. This CDR3 is 16 amino acids long. The germline V gene has CDR1 MDHEN and CDR2 SYDVKM. Trimming pared 5 bases from V and 2 bases from J, leaving 15 bases between. The CDR3 region has the DNA TGTGCCAGCAGTGTGACCGGGCCCTATAACACCGGGGAGCTGTTTTTT. It is translated as CASSVTGPYNTGELFF.

The chain links TRBV9 to TRBJ2-1, with 9 bases lining up with TRBD1. The CDR3 extends over 14 amino acids. Germline V CDR1 and CDR2: SGDLS, YYNGEE. Unmatched junction bases numbered 3, after V lost 4 bases and J lost 4 bases. DNA for the CDR3: TGTGCCAGCAGCCGGGACAGGGTATACAATGAGCAGTTCTTC. Its protein is CASSRDRVYNEQFF.

The chain joins TRBV4-1 to TRBJ2-7; D ambiguous. Germline V gene lookup returns CDR1 MGHRA and CDR2 YSYEKL. V was pared by 0 bases and J by 5 bases, with 11 bases between. The CDR3 has 14 residues. The CDR3 nucleotides read TGCGCCAGCAGCCAAGATCTCGTCGCGGACGAGCAGTACTTC. Translated: CASSQDLVADEQYF.

The chain couples TRBV19 to TRBJ2-1, with D possibly matching TRBD1 (6 bases). CDR3 length: 14 residues. CDR1 and CDR2 from the germline V gene are LNHDA and SQIVND (reference sequence). The V gene lost 4 bases and the J gene lost 0 bases, with 7 bases spanning the gap. The DNA of the CDR3 is TGTGCCAGTAGTACGACAGGCTCCTACAATGAGCAGTTCTTC. Amino acid sequence: CASSTTGSYNEQFF.

The count of this clone is one. The chain couples TRBV2 to TRBJ2-5; 9 nucleotides match TRBD1. The length of the CDR3 is 15 residues. CDR1 is SNHLY, CDR2 FYNNEI, per germline. V was pared by 5 bases and J by 5 bases, with 9 bases of the junction left unmatched. The CDR3 coding sequence is TGTGCCAGCAGTCAGGGACAGGGAGGTCGGGAGACCCAGTACTTC. It yields the protein CASSQGQGGRETQYF.

The CDR3 reads CASSYTQGMSGYTF. The CDR3 DNA reads TGTGCCAGCAGTTACACGCAGGGGATGAGTGGCTACACCTTC. The chain carries TRBV6-5 and TRBJ1-2; TRBD1 might be the D (6 bases). This CDR3 region has 14 residues. Trimming removed 2 bases at V and 7 bases at J, with 14 bases between. Germline CDR1 reads MNHEY; CDR2 reads SVGAGI.

This clone was recorded a few times. The sample contains more than one DNA sequence encoding this CDR3. V usage is TRBV6-5 and J usage is TRBJ2-7; no firm D call. The CDR3 loop spans 14 amino acids. The germline V gene encodes CDR1 MNHEY and CDR2 SVGAGI. Trimming took off 0 bases at V and 0 bases at J, with 6 bases between the two ends. CDR3 residues: CASSYSGGSYEQYF. The CDR3 DNA follows: TGTGCCAGCAGTTACTCGGGCGGCTCCTACGAGCAGTACTTC.

This chain connects TRBV6-5 to TRBJ1-5; D possibly corresponds to TRBD1 (5 bases). From germline, CDR1 is MNHEY and CDR2 SVGAGI. Deletions cut 2 bases from V and 1 base from J, with 6 bases between. The CDR3 covers 14 residues. CDR3 amino acids: CASSYGGSNQPQHF. CDR3 DNA sequence: TGTGCCAGCAGTTACGGGGGAAGCAATCAGCCCCAGCATTTT.

The DNA for the CDR3 is TGTGCCAGCAGCTTAGCGGGTACACCCTACGAGCAGTACTTC. Translation: CASSLAGTPYEQYF. V gene TRBV11-2 combines with J gene TRBJ2-7; unclear D gene. V was trimmed by 1 base and J by 2 bases, leaving 9 bases between them. The CDR3 is 14 residues long. Per germline, CDR1 SGHAT and CDR2 FQNNGV.

Of note for this clone: Other DNA sequences from this sample encode an identical CDR3 as well. CDR3 DNA: TGTGCCAGTAGTGACAGGGGAAACACTGAAGCTTTCTTT. Encoded protein: CASSDRGNTEAFF. The chain combines TRBV19 with TRBJ1-1, with 8 nucleotides matching TRBD1. The CDR3 covers 13 residues. V gave up 5 bases and J gave up 2 bases; unmatched junction bases: 1. Per the germline V gene, CDR1 is LNHDA and CDR2 is SQIVND (reference sequence).

The rearrangement uses TRBV5-6 and TRBJ2-1; the match to TRBD1 covers 8 bases. The junction had 7 bases not matched to a gene; V was cut back by 5 bases and J by 12 bases. The CDR3 is 12 amino acids. The germline V gene has CDR1 SGHDT and CDR2 YYEEEE. CDR3 loop: CASRMKQGGQFF. In DNA form, the CDR3 reads TGTGCCAGCAGGATGAAACAGGGGGGGCAGTTCTTC.

The J gene is TRBJ2-1, the V gene TRBV27, with 10 positions matching TRBD2. J was trimmed by 10 bases and V by 0 bases; bases with no gene match: 9. The germline V gene has CDR1 MNHEY and CDR2 SMNVEV (reference sequence). This CDR3 is 16 amino acids long. For the CDR3, the DNA is TGTGCCAGCAGTTTATCGTTTCTAGCGGGAGCGGCAGAGCAGTTCTTC. Translating gives CASSLSFLAGAAEQFF.

The chain uses TRBV5-6 and TRBJ2-7, with unresolved D. The CDR3 is made up of 12 amino acids. Germline V gives CDR1 SGHDT, CDR2 YYEEEE. V was cut by 5 bases and J by 6 bases, with 12 bases left in between. CDR3 in amino acids: CASSSYGVEQYF. The CDR3 nucleotides read TGTGCCAGCAGTTCCTATGGGGTCGAGCAGTACTTC.

This clone was counted between two and nine times. The genes are TRBV30 and TRBJ1-1; D is uncertain. The CDR3 length is 12 residues. Germline V gene data show CDR1 as GTSNPN and CDR2 as SVGIG (reference sequence). V was pared by 5 bases and J by 1 base, with 8 bases between. The CDR3 nucleotides read TGTGCCTGGGGGTCTTCGAACACTGAAGCTTTCTTT. This codes for CAWGSSNTEAFF.

The chain uses TRBV14 and TRBJ2-2, with D uncertain. Germline V CDR1 and CDR2: SGHDN, FVKESK. Trimming removed 1 base from V and 5 bases from J, with 11 bases in between. This CDR3 has 15 residues. CDR3 loop: CASSQAGSLTGELFF. CDR3 DNA sequence: TGTGCCAGCAGCCAAGCTGGAAGCCTTACCGGGGAGCTGTTTTTT.

On this clone itself: Distinct nucleotide sequences in the sample also encode this CDR3. This chain connects TRBV4-3 to TRBJ2-1; TRBD2 might be the D (6 bases). V was cut by 0 bases and J by 0 bases, with 9 bases left in between. Germline lookup yields CDR1 LGHNA and CDR2 YSLEER. This CDR3 has 16 amino acids. The CDR3 loop is CASSQDAGSSYNEQFF. The CDR3 bases are TGCGCCAGCAGCCAAGACGCGGGGAGCTCCTACAATGAGCAGTTCTTC.

The chain links TRBV11-1 to TRBJ2-1, with a possible D match to TRBD1 (7 bases). This CDR3 region has 14 residues. Trimming cost V 1 base and J 10 bases, with 14 bases left between them. Looked up from germline, CDR1 is SGHAT and CDR2 is FQDESV (reference sequence). The CDR3, as DNA: TGTGCCAGCAGCTTAGGGCAGGGGGGAAGGGAGCAGTTCTTC. Amino acids: CASSLGQGGREQFF.

Notes on this clone: Other DNA sequences in the sample encode the same CDR3. This rearrangement joins TRBV5-1 to TRBJ1-2; 7 bases fit TRBD1. Germline trimming cut 0 bases from V and 8 bases from J; bases unmatched to any gene: 4. Germline V CDR1 and CDR2: SGHRS, YFSETQ. This CDR3 spans 13 amino acids. The CDR3 spells CASSLGQGNGYTF. DNA for the CDR3: TGCGCCAGCAGCTTGGGACAGGGTAACGGCTACACCTTC.

This clone was recorded only once. The chain uses TRBV10-3 and TRBJ2-2; 8 positions match TRBD2. From germline, CDR1 is ENHRY and CDR2 SYGVKD. The CDR3 consists of 17 residues. Germline trimming cut 0 bases from V and 5 bases from J; bases unmatched to any gene: 8. CDR3 protein: CAISESGAGVGTGELFF. The CDR3 DNA reads TGTGCCATCAGTGAGTCCGGAGCGGGAGTAGGGACCGGGGAGCTGTTTTTT.

This rearrangement joins TRBV15 to TRBJ2-1; no firm D call. This CDR3 has 14 residues. Germline V gene sequence: CDR1 LNHNV, CDR2 YYDKDF (reference sequence). Trimming took 1 base from V and 2 from J, leaving 6 bases between them. CDR3 sequence (DNA): TGTGCCACCAGCAGAGCTGGCACCTACAATGAGCAGTTCTTC. The encoded protein is CATSRAGTYNEQFF. Full variable domain (missing parts from reference TRBV15 and TRBJ2-1): DAMVIQNPRYQVTQFGKPVTLSCSQTLNHNVMYWYQQKSSQAPKLLFHYYDKDFNNEADTPDNFQSRRPNTSFCFLDIRSPGLGDTAMYLCATSRAGTYNEQFFGPGTRLTVL.

The chain couples TRBV19 to TRBJ2-5; the D gene is possibly TRBD2 (7 bases). The CDR3 spans 16 residues. Germline V gene data show CDR1 as LNHDA and CDR2 as SQIVND (reference sequence). The V gene lost 5 bases and the J gene lost 1 base, with 17 bases spanning the gap. The CDR3: CASSPSGEGTQETQYF. DNA of the CDR3: TGTGCCAGTAGTCCCTCAGGGGAGGGGACCCAAGAGACCCAGTACTTC. The full variable domain, in which reference TRBV19 and TRBJ2-5 provide the parts outside the CDR3, is DGGITQSPKYLFRKEGQNVTLSCEQNLNHDAMYWYRQDPGQGLRLIYYSQIVNDFQKGDIAEGYSVSREKKESFPLTVTSAQKNPTAFYLCASSPSGEGTQETQYFGPGTRLLVL.

This chain joins TRBV27 and TRBJ2-3; the D is unclear. This CDR3 is 14 amino acids long. Germline V gene data show CDR1 as MNHEY and CDR2 as SMNVEV (reference sequence). V gave up 4 bases and J gave up 0 bases, with 8 bases separating them. The CDR3 loop is CASSSDWSTDTQYF. CDR3 nucleotide sequence: TGTGCCAGCAGTTCTGACTGGAGCACAGATACGCAGTATTTT.

The count of this clone is one. The V and J genes are TRBV6-5 and TRBJ2-2; a possible D gene is TRBD1 (5 bases). Trimming took 6 bases from V and 6 from J, leaving 17 bases between them. The CDR3 covers 15 residues. Germline lookup yields CDR1 MNHEY and CDR2 SVGAGI. The CDR3 nucleotides read TGTGCCAGCAGCGAATTCCAGGGTTCCCCCGGGGAGCTGTTTTTT. It is translated as CASSEFQGSPGELFF.

The V and J genes are TRBV7-3 and TRBJ2-1; TRBD2 matches at 12 bases. There are 17 residues in the CDR3. Germline CDR1 is SGHTA and CDR2 is FQGTGA. V lost 6 bases to trimming and J lost 3 bases; unmatched junction nucleotides: 9. The CDR3 coding sequence is TGTGCCAGCAGTCTCGGACTAGCGGGACCCATCTACAATGAGCAGTTCTTC. The encoded protein is CASSLGLAGPIYNEQFF. The full variable domain, its missing parts supplied by reference TRBV7-3 and TRBJ2-1, is GAGVSQTPSNKVTEKGKYVELRCDPISGHTALYWYRQSLGQGPEFLIYFQGTGAADDSGLPNDRFFAVRPEGSVSTLKIQRTERGDSAVYLCASSLGLAGPIYNEQFFGPGTRLTVL.

The rearrangement joins TRBV27 to TRBJ2-7; TRBD1 is a possible D gene (5 bases). The ends were cut back, 4 bases at V and 3 bases at J, with 13 bases in the middle. The germline CDR1 and CDR2 sequences are MNHEY and SMNVEV (reference sequence). The CDR3 has 14 amino acids. CDR3 bases: TGTGCCAGCAGTTCCCGAGCCCAGGGCTACGAGCAGTACTTC. This sequence encodes CASSSRAQGYEQYF.